This TCR beta chain is drawn from a study of cytomegalovirus exposure and HLA in healthy donors. On the study more broadly: The 120 validation repertoires, a later analysis reported, used the same platform as the 700 or so repertoires from the first cohort. General study points: Most sequenced TCRs were rare (though some public TCRs occurred in many donors).

In the case of this clone: Its cognate antigen is unknown.

Clones were read by immunoSEQ multiplex PCR, and TCRdb kept only the in-frame ones, dropping some. The data show roughly 50,000 clones, with 93% seen just once and under 2% held by the top ten. Looked up from germline, CDR1 is MRHNA and CDR2 is SNTAGT. The length of the CDR3 is 18 residues. Trimming took 3 bases from V and 5 from J; bases not matched to a gene: 8. The chain joins TRBV6-4 to TRBJ2-1; TRBD2 agrees at 15 bases. The sample taken for sequencing was PBMCs. This sequence originates from a woman aged 18-29 years in good health and CMV-seropositive. CDR3 region: CASSETGLAGGPHNEQFF. CDR3 bases: TGTGCCAGCAGTGAGACGGGACTAGCGGGGGGACCCCACAATGAGCAGTTCTTC.